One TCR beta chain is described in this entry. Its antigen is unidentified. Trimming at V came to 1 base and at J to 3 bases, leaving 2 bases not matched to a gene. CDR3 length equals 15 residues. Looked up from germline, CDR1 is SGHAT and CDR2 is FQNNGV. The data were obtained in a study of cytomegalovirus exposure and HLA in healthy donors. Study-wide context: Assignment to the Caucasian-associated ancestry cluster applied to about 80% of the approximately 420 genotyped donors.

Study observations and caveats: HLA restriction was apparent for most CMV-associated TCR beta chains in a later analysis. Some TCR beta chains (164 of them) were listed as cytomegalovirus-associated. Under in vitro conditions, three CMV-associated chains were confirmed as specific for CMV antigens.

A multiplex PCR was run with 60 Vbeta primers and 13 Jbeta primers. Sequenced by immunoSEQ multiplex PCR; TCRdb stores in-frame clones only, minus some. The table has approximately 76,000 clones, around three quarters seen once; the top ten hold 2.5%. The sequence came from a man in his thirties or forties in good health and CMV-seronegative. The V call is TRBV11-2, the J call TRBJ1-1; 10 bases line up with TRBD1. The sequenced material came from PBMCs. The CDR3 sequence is CASSLGTGGYTEAFF. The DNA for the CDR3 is TGTGCCAGCAGCTTAGGGACAGGGGGATACACTGAAGCTTTCTTT.